The 9 T cell receptor beta chains given below trace back to one sample, sequenced in a study of blood T cell repertoires in COVID-19. The repertoire was sequenced with immunoSEQ multiplex PCR; TCRdb's copy has only in-frame clones and lacks some. The table shows around 180,000 clones, with 80% to 90% occurring only once. Sequences were obtained from peripheral blood. The source is a man aged 55 to 70 with acute or convalescent COVID-19.

This chain connects TRBV5-1 to TRBJ1-3, with D maybe TRBD1 (6 bases). V gave up 1 base and J gave up 0 bases, with 17 bases separating them. The CDR3 sequence is 18 residues long. The germline CDR1 and CDR2 sequences are SGHRS and YFSETQ. The CDR3 DNA reads TGCGCCAGCAGCTTGTATCGGACAGAATTAAACTCTGGAAACACCATATATTTT. Protein: CASSLYRTELNSGNTIYF.

The V call is TRBV25-1, the J call TRBJ2-5; TRBD1 matches 7 bases. Losses at the gene ends were 5 bases for V and 5 bases for J; bases not matched to a gene: 11. Per the germline V gene, CDR1 is MGHDK and CDR2 is SYGVNS. The CDR3 consists of 15 residues. Here the CDR3 DNA reads TGTGCCAGCAGTAAAAGGGACAGTTTCACGGAGACCCAGTACTTC. Translation: CASSKRDSFTETQYF.

V usage is TRBV2 and J usage is TRBJ2-7; 8 bases are shared with TRBD2. The junction had 7 bases not matched to a gene; V was cut back by 3 bases and J by 0 bases. This CDR3 has 16 amino acids. The germline V gene encodes CDR1 SNHLY and CDR2 FYNNEI. The CDR3 region is CASSDPGLGGSYEQYF. The CDR3 DNA sequence: TGTGCCAGCAGTGACCCGGGACTAGGGGGCTCCTACGAGCAGTACTTC. The full variable domain, in which reference TRBV2 and TRBJ2-7 provide the parts outside the CDR3, is EPEVTQTPSHQVTQMGQEVILRCVPISNHLYFYWYRQILGQKVEFLVSFYNNEISEKSEIFDDQFSVERPDGSNFTLKIRSTKLEDSAMYFCASSDPGLGGSYEQYFGPGTRLTVT.

The chain is built from TRBV5-8 and TRBJ1-1; no firm D call. This CDR3 is 14 amino acids long. V lost 8 bases to trimming and J lost 0 bases, with 14 bases between them. The germline CDR1 and CDR2 sequences are SGHTS and YDEGEE. This CDR3 is CARYRSYMNTEAFF. The DNA for the CDR3 is TGTGCCAGGTACAGAAGTTATATGAACACTGAAGCTTTCTTT. The entire variable domain, with the rest obtained from reference TRBV5-8 and TRBJ1-1, is as follows: EAGVTQSPTHLIKTRGQQATLRCSPISGHTSVYWYQQALGLGLQFLLWYDEGEERNRGNFPPRFSGRQFPNYSSELNVNALELEDSALYLCARYRSYMNTEAFFGQGTRLTVV.

This clone occurred once. J is TRBJ2-5 and V is TRBV10-3; perhaps TRBD2 as D (5 bases). The CDR3 loop spans 14 amino acids. With 8 bases removed from V and 5 bases from J, the gap between germline ends came to 18 bases. Germline V gives CDR1 ENHRY, CDR2 SYGVKD. In DNA form, the CDR3 reads TGTGCCATCGCCCGGACTGGCCCGGGGGAGACCCAGTACTTC. Translation: CAIARTGPGETQYF.

This chain connects TRBV6-4 to TRBJ1-2, with TRBD1 identical over 8 bases. J lost 8 bases, V lost 3 bases, and 11 bases had no gene match. The CDR3 sequence is 15 residues long. CDR1 and CDR2 from the germline V gene are MRHNA and SNTAGT. CDR3 sequence reads: CASSEFSGGARGYTF. CDR3 nucleotide sequence: TGTGCCAGCAGTGAGTTCTCAGGGGGCGCGAGAGGCTACACCTTC.

Here the CDR3 reads CASSLAVSGVNEQYF. The CDR3 DNA sequence: TGTGCCAGCAGTTTAGCTGTCTCGGGGGTCAACGAGCAGTACTTC. V usage is TRBV27 and J usage is TRBJ2-7, with D possibly matching TRBD2 (6 bases). Trimming removed 2 bases from V and 5 bases from J, with 16 bases in between. The CDR3 extends over 15 amino acids. The germline gives CDR1 MNHEY, CDR2 SMNVEV (reference sequence).

The gene calls are TRBV12-5 and TRBJ2-1; 9 bases agree with TRBD1. Germline CDR1 and CDR2: LGHNT and FRNRAP. V was pared by 10 bases and J by 9 bases, with 16 bases of the junction left unmatched. The CDR3 has 15 residues. The CDR3 region has the DNA TGTGCTACAGGACCCCGGGGACAGGGCTTATGTGAGCAGTTCTTC. Protein: CATGPRGQGLCEQFF.

This clone showed up just a few times. The chain has TRBV5-1 and TRBJ2-5; TRBD1 matches 10 bases. Trimming took 2 bases from V and 5 from J; bases not matched to a gene: 6. There are 15 residues in the CDR3. CDR1 and CDR2 (germline): SGHRS, YFSETQ. This CDR3 is CASSLGTGVRETQYF. CDR3 coding DNA: TGCGCCAGCAGCTTAGGGACAGGGGTTAGGGAGACCCAGTACTTC.